A single sample gave rise to the 14 T cell receptor beta chains below, sequenced in a study of cytomegalovirus exposure and HLA in healthy donors. 13 Jbeta primers and 60 Vbeta primers were used for the PCR. Assay: immunoSEQ multiplex PCR; the TCRdb copy retains only in-frame clones and omits some. This sample carries 200,000 to 250,000 clones, 82% of them seen once, and the ten largest clones take 4.5% to 6%. Sequencing used PBMCs. The source of these receptors is a woman aged 40 to 50 in good health and CMV-seropositive.

This clone was counted a few times. The CDR3 sequence: CAWSEIVEQYF. As DNA, the CDR3 is TGTGCCTGGAGTGAAATAGTCGAGCAGTACTTC. J is TRBJ2-7 and V is TRBV30; D unresolved. CDR1 and CDR2 (germline): GTSNPN, SVGIG (reference sequence). The V and J ends lost 1 base and 6 bases respectively, with 7 bases between them. This CDR3 contains 11 residues.

In this sample, this clone turned up a few times. CDR3 residues: CASSPMTVLSGNTIYF. The DNA of the CDR3 is TGTGCCAGCAGCCCGATGACAGTCCTCTCTGGAAACACCATATATTTT. The chain couples TRBV7-8 to TRBJ1-3, with D possibly matching TRBD1 (5 bases). V shed 5 bases and J shed 0 bases, with 14 bases lying between them. Germline V gene sequence: CDR1 SGHVS, CDR2 FQNEAQ. The length of the CDR3 is 16 residues.

This rearrangement joins TRBV6-1 to TRBJ1-2; TRBD1 matches at 9 bases. Germline trimming cut 4 bases from V and 4 bases from J; bases unmatched to any gene: 7. Germline CDR1 and CDR2: MNHNS and SASEGT. This CDR3 is built from 15 residues. CDR3 residues: CASSAQGAGVYGYTF. As DNA, the CDR3 is TGTGCCAGCAGTGCACAGGGGGCTGGGGTCTATGGCTACACCTTC.

The V and J genes are TRBV4-2 and TRBJ2-7; D call uncertain. Between the trimmed V and J ends, which lost 1 base and 3 bases, there was a span of 7 bases. Germline CDR1 and CDR2: LGHNA and YNFKEQ. The CDR3 covers 13 residues. CDR3 region: CASSQVGDYEQYF. CDR3 DNA: TGTGCCAGCAGCCAAGTTGGAGACTACGAGCAGTACTTC.

A word on this clone: The germline gene is not matched at one end of the junction; a read error may be the cause. At the DNA level, this CDR3 is encoded by other sequences in the same sample as well. This chain joins TRBV7-9 and TRBJ2-7, with D possibly being TRBD1 (6 bases). This CDR3 region has 12 residues. Per the germline V gene, CDR1 is SEHNR and CDR2 is FQNEAQ (reference sequence). The CDR3 sequence: CSSSLQGYEQYF. The DNA of the CDR3 is TGTTCCAGCAGCTTACAGGGATACGAGCAGTACTTC. Full variable domain (remainder filled in from reference TRBV7-9 and TRBJ2-7): DTGVSQNPRHKITKRGQNVTFRCDPISEHNRLYWYRQTLGQGPEFLTYFQNEAQLEKSRLLSDRFSAERPKGSFSTLEIQRTEQGDSAMYLCSSSLQGYEQYFGPGTRLTVT.

The chain employs TRBV11-2 and TRBJ1-1; D is possibly TRBD1 (5 bases). Germline-derived CDR1 and CDR2 are SGHAT and FQNNGV. V lost 3 bases and J 1 base, leaving 12 bases between the germline ends. This CDR3 comprises 15 residues. Here the CDR3 DNA reads TGTGCCAGCAGCTTCACGGGACTCCCGAACACTGAAGCTTTCTTT. Translation: CASSFTGLPNTEAFF.

This clone is a singleton in its sample. The chain is built from TRBV6-1 and TRBJ2-3, with D tentatively TRBD1 (6 bases). The germline gives CDR1 MNHNS, CDR2 SASEGT. This CDR3 spans 15 amino acids. With 5 bases removed from V and 4 bases from J, the gap between germline ends came to 16 bases. DNA for the CDR3: TGTGCCAGCAGTACCCACCGACAGGTCCCAGATACGCAGTATTTT. Its protein product is CASSTHRQVPDTQYF.

The genes are TRBV7-6 and TRBJ2-1; 14 nucleotides match TRBD2. This CDR3 contains 18 residues. Germline CDR1 and CDR2: SGHVS and FNYEAQ. Germline trimming cut 5 bases from V and 0 bases from J; bases unmatched to any gene: 6. The CDR3 region is CASSPGLAGGSSYNEQFF. CDR3 sequence (DNA): TGTGCCAGCAGCCCCGGACTAGCGGGGGGAAGCTCCTACAATGAGCAGTTCTTC.

The V and J genes are TRBV9 and TRBJ2-1; the match to TRBD2 covers 8 bases. This CDR3 region has 14 residues. Germline V gene data show CDR1 as SGDLS and CDR2 as YYNGEE. Losses at the gene ends were 4 bases for V and 4 bases for J; bases not matched to a gene: 4. Written as DNA, the CDR3 is TGTGCCAGCAGCTCGAGCGGGAGTTACAATGAGCAGTTCTTC. This gives the protein CASSSSGSYNEQFF.

The chain recombines TRBV30 with TRBJ2-7, with 10 bases aligning to TRBD2. The CDR3 has 14 residues. Trimming at V came to 1 base and at J to 6 bases, leaving 6 bases not matched to a gene. CDR1 is GTSNPN and CDR2 is SVGIG in the germline V gene (reference sequence). CDR3 amino acids: CAWSALAGGSEQYF. CDR3 DNA: TGTGCCTGGAGTGCCTTAGCGGGGGGCTCCGAGCAGTACTTC.

This chain connects TRBV5-1 to TRBJ2-3, with 7 bases aligning to TRBD1. The germline V gene has CDR1 SGHRS and CDR2 YFSETQ. V lost 4 bases and J lost 2; bases outside the gene matches: 13. This CDR3 has 17 residues. CDR3 DNA: TGCGCCAGCAGCCCGCTAGGGGGCCAGGGACCCACAGATACGCAGTATTTT. Residues: CASSPLGGQGPTDTQYF.

This clone was counted a single time. The chain uses TRBV7-2 and TRBJ2-3; D call uncertain. The germline V gene encodes CDR1 SGHTA and CDR2 FQGNSA. The length of the CDR3 is 16 residues. Trimming left V 0 bases short and J 3 bases short, with 13 bases between. The CDR3 loop reads CASSLALASRTDTQYF. The DNA of the CDR3 is TGTGCCAGCAGCTTAGCGCTGGCCAGTCGTACAGATACGCAGTATTTT.

This clone was seen more than once but under ten times. The J gene is TRBJ1-1, the V gene TRBV7-8; D may be TRBD1 (6 bases). The CDR3 has 14 residues. Germline assignment: CDR1 SGHVS and CDR2 FQNEAQ. With 1 base removed from V and 8 bases from J, the gap between germline ends came to 14 bases. The CDR3 loop reads CASSLVEGGQEAFF. The CDR3 nucleotides are TGTGCCAGCAGCTTAGTAGAAGGTGGACAGGAAGCTTTCTTT.

The chain is built from TRBV4-1 and TRBJ2-7; the D gene is possibly TRBD1 (7 bases). V was cut by 0 bases and J by 1 base, with 19 bases left in between. This CDR3 has 18 residues. Germline lookup yields CDR1 MGHRA and CDR2 YSYEKL. This chain's CDR3 is CASSQDLSRGVSSYEQYF. CDR3 coding DNA: TGCGCCAGCAGCCAAGATCTCAGCAGGGGGGTTTCTTCCTACGAGCAGTACTTC.